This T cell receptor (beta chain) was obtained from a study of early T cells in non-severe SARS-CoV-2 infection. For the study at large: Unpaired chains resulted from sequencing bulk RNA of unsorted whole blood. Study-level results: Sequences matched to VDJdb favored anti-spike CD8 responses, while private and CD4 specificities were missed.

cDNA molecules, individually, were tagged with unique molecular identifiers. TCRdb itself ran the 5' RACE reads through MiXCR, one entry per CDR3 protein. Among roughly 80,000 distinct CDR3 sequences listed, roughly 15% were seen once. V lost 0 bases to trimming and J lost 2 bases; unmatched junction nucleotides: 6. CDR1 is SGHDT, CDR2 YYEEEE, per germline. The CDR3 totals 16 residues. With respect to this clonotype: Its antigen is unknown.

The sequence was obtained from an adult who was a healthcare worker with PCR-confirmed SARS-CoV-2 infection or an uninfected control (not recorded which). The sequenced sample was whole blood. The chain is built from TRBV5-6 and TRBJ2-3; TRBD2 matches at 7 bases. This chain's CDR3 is CASSLVGGGATDTQYF. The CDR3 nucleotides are TGTGCCAGCAGCTTGGTCGGCGGGGGAGCCACAGATACGCAGTATTTT.